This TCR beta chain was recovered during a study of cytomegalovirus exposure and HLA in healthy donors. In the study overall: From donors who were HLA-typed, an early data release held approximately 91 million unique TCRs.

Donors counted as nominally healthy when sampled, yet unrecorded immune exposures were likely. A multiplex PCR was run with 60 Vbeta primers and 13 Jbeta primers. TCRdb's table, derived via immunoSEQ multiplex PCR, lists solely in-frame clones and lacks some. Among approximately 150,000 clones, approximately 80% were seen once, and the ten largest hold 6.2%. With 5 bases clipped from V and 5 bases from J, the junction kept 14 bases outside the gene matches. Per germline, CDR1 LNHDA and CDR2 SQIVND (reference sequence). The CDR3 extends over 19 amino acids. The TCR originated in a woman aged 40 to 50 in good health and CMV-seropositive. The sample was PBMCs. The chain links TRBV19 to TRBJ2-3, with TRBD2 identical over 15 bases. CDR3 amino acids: CASSPGLAGGDGVGDTQYF. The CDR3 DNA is TGTGCCAGTAGTCCCGGACTAGCGGGAGGGGATGGAGTAGGAGATACGCAGTATTTT.